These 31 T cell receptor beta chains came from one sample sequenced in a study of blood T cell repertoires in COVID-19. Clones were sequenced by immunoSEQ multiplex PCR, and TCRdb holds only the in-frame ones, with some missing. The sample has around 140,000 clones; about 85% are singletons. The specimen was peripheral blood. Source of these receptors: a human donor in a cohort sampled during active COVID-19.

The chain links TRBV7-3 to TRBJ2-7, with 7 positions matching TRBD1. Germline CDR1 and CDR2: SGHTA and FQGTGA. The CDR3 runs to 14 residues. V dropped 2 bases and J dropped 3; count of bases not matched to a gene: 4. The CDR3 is CASSLLGQNYEQYF. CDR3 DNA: TGTGCCAGCAGCTTATTGGGACAGAACTACGAGCAGTACTTC. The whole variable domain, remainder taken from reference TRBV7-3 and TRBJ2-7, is GAGVSQTPSNKVTEKGKYVELRCDPISGHTALYWYRQSLGQGPEFLIYFQGTGAADDSGLPNDRFFAVRPEGSVSTLKIQRTERGDSAVYLCASSLLGQNYEQYFGPGTRLTVT.

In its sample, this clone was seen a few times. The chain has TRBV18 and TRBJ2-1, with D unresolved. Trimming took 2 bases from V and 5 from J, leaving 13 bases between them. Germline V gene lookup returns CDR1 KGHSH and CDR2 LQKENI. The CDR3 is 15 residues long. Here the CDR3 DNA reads TGTGCCAGCTCACCAATCCCCCCCAGCGACAATGAGCAGTTCTTC. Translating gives CASSPIPPSDNEQFF. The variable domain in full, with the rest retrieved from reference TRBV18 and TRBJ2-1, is NAGVMQNPRHLVRRRGQEARLRCSPMKGHSHVYWYRQLPEEGLKFMVYLQKENIIDESGMPKERFSAEFPKEGPSILRIQQVVRGDSAAYFCASSPIPPSDNEQFFGPGTRLTVL.

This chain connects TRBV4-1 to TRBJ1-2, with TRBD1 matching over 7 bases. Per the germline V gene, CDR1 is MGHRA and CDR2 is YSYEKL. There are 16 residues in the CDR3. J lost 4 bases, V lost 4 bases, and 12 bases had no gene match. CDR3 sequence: CASSPTGAGQTYGYTF. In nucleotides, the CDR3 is TGCGCCAGCAGCCCGACCGGGGCGGGACAGACCTATGGCTACACCTTC.

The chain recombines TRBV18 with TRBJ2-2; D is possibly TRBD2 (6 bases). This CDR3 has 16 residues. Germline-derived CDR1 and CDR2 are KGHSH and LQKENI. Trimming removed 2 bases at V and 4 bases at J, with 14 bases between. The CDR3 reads CASSPSGGRSTGELFF. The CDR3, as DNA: TGTGCCAGCTCACCATCCGGGGGTAGGAGCACCGGGGAGCTGTTTTTT.

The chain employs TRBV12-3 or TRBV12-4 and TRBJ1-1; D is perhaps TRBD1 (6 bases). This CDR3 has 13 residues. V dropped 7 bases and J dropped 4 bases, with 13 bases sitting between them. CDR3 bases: TGTGCCAGCACCAAAGGGGGAAGCACTGAAGCTTTCTTT. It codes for CASTKGGSTEAFF.

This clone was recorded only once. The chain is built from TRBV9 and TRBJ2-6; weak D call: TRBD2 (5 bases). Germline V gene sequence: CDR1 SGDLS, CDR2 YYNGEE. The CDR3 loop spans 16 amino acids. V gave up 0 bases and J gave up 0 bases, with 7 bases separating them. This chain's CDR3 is CASSVVGSSGANVLTF. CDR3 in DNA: TGTGCCAGCAGCGTAGTGGGGAGCTCTGGGGCCAACGTCCTGACTTTC.

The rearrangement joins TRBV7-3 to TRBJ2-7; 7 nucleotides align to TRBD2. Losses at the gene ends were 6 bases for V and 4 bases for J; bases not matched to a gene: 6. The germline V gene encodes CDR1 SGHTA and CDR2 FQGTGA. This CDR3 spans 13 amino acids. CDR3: CASSLSGGYEQYF. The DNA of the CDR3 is TGTGCCAGCAGTCTTTCGGGAGGTTACGAGCAGTACTTC.

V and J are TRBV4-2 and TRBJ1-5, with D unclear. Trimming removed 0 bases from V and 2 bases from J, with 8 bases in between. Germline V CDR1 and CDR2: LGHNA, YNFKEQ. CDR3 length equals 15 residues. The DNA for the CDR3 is TGTGCCAGCAGCCAAGAACCGGGTGGCAATCAGCCCCAGCATTTT. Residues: CASSQEPGGNQPQHF.

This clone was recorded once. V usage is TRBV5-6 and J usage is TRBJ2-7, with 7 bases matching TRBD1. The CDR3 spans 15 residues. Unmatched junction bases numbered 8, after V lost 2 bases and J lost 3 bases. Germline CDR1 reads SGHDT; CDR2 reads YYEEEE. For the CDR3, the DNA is TGTGCCAGCAGCTTCCGGGACAGCCCTTTCTACGAGCAGTACTTC. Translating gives CASSFRDSPFYEQYF.

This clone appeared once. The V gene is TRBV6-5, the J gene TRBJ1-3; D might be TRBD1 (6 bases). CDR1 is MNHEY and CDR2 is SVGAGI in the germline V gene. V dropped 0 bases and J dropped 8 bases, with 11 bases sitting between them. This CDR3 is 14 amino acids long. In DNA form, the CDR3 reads TGTGCCAGCAGTTACTCTGGGGGCGCGGACACCATATATTTT. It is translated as CASSYSGGADTIYF.

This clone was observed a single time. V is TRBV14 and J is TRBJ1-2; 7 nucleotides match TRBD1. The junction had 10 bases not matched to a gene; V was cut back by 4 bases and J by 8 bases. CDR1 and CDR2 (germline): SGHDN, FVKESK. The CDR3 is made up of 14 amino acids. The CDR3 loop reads CASSRDSLGGGYTF. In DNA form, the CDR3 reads TGTGCCAGCAGCCGGGACAGTCTTGGGGGAGGCTACACCTTC.

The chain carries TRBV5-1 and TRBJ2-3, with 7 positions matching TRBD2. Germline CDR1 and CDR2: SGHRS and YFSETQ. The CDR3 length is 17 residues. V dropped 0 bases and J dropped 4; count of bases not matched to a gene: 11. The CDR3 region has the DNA TGCGCCAGCAGCTTGGCTAGCGGTCAAACCGGGGCAGATACGCAGTATTTT. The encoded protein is CASSLASGQTGADTQYF.

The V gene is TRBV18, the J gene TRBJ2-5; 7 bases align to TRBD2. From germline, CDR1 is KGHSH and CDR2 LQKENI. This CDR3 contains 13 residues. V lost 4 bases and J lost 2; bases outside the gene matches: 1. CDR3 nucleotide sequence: TGTGCCAGCTCACAGGGACTACAAGAGACCCAGTACTTC. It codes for CASSQGLQETQYF.

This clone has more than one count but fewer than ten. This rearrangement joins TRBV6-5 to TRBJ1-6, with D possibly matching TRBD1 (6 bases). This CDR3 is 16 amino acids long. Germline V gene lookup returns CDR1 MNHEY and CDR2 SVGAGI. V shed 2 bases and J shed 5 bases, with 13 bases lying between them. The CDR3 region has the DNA TGTGCCAGCAGTTACGCACAGGGTAGAGATAATTCACCCCTCCACTTT. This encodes CASSYAQGRDNSPLHF.

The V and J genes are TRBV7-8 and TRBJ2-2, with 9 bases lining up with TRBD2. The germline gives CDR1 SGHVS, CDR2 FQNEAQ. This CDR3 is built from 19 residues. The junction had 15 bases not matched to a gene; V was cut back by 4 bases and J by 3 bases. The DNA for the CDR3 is TGTGCCAGCAGCTCTATCTATAGGGCGGGAGGGCAGGACACCGGGGAGCTGTTTTTT. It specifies CASSSIYRAGGQDTGELFF.

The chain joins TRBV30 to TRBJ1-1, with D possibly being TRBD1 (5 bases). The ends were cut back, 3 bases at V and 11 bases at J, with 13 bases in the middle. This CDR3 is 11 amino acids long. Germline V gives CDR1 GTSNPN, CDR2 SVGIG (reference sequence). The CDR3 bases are TGTGCCTGGAGAGGGCAGGGACTGGCTTTCTTT. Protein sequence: CAWRGQGLAFF. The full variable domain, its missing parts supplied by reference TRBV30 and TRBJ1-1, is SQTIHQWPATLVQPVGSPLSLECTVEGTSNPNLYWYRQAAGRGLQLLFYSVGIGQISSEVPQNLSASRPQDRQFILSSKKLLLSDSGFYLCAWRGQGLAFFGQGTRLTVV.

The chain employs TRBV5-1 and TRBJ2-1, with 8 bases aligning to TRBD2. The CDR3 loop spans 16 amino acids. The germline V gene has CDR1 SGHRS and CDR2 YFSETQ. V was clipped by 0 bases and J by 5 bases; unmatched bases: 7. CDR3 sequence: CASSLGTGLANNEQFF. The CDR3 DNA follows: TGCGCCAGCAGCTTGGGGACCGGACTAGCTAACAATGAGCAGTTCTTC.

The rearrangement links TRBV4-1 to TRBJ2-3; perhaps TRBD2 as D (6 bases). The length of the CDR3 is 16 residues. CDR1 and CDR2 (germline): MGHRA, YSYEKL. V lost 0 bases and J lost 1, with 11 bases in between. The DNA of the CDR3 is TGCGCCAGCAGCCAAGAAAGGCCTAGCGGCACAGATACGCAGTATTTT. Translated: CASSQERPSGTDTQYF.

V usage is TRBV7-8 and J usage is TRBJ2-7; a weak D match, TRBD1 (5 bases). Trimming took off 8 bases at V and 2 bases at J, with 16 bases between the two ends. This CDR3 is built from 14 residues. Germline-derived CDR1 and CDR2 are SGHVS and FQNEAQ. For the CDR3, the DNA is TGTGCCAGCGCAAAGACAGTCACTACCTACGAGCAGTACTTC. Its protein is CASAKTVTTYEQYF.

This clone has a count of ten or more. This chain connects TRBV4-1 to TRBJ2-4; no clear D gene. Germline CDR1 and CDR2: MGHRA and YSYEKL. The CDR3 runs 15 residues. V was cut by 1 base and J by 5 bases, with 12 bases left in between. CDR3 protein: CASSQVTQVENIQYF. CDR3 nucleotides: TGCGCCAGCAGCCAAGTTACTCAGGTTGAAAACATTCAGTACTTC.

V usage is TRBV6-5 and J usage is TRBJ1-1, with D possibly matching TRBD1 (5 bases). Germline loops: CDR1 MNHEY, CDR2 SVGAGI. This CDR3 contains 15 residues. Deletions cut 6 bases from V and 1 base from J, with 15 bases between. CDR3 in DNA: TGTGCCAGCAGAGATAAAGGACAACCGAACACTGAAGCTTTCTTT. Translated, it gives CASRDKGQPNTEAFF.

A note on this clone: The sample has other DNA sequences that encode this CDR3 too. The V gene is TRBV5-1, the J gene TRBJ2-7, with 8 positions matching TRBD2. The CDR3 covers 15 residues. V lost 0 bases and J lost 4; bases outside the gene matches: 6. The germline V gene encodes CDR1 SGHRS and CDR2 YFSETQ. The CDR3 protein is CASSLGAGGGYEQYF. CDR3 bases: TGCGCCAGCAGCTTGGGGGCGGGAGGTGGATACGAGCAGTACTTC.

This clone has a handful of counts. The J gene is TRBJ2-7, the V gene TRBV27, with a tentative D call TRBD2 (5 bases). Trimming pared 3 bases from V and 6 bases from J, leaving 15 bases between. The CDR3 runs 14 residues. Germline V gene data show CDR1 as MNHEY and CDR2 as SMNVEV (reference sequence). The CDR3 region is CASSLLVGNGEQYF. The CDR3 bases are TGTGCCAGCAGTTTGCTCGTCGGGAACGGCGAGCAGTACTTC.

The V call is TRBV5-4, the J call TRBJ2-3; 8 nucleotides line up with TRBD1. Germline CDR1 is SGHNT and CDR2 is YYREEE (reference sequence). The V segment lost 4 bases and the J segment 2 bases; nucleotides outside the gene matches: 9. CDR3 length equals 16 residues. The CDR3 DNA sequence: TGTGCCAGCAGCGCAGGGACAGGCCCGAACACAGATACGCAGTATTTT. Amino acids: CASSAGTGPNTDTQYF. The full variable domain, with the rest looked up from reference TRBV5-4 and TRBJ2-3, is ETGVTQSPTHLIKTRGQQVTLRCSSQSGHNTVSWYQQALGQGPQFIFQYYREEENGRGNFPPRFSGLQFPNYSSELNVNALELDDSALYLCASSAGTGPNTDTQYFGPGTRLTVL.

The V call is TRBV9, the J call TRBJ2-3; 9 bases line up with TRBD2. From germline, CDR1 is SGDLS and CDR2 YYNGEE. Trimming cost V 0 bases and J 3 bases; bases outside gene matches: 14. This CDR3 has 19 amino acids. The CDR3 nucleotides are TGTGCCAGCAGCGTAGGCGGCGGGAGGGCTGTAGTATTGACAGATACGCAGTATTTT. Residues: CASSVGGGRAVVLTDTQYF.

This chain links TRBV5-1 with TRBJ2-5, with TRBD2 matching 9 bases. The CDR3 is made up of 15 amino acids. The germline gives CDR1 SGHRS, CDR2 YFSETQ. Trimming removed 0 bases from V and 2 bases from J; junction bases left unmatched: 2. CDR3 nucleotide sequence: TGCGCCAGCAGCTTGGCTAGCGGGACTCAAGAGACCCAGTACTTC. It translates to CASSLASGTQETQYF.

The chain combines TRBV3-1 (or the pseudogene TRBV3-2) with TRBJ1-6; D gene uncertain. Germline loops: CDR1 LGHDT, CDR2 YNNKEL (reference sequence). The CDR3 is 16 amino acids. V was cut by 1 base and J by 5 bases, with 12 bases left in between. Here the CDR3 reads CASSQARSVNNSPLHF. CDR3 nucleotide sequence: TGTGCCAGCAGCCAAGCCCGATCAGTGAATAATTCACCCCTCCACTTT.

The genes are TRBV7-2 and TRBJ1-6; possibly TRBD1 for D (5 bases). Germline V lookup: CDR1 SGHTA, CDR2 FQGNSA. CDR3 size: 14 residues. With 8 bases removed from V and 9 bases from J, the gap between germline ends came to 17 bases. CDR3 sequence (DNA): TGTGCCAGCTCGGAGCCCCGGGGGGGTTCACCCCTCCACTTT. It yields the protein CASSEPRGGSPLHF.

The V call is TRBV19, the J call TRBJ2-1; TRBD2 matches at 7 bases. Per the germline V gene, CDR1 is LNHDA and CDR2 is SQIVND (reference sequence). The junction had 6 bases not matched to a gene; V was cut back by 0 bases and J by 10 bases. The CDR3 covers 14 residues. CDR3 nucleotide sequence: TGTGCCAGTAGTATAGATCCTGGACTAGGCGAGCAGTTCTTC. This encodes CASSIDPGLGEQFF.

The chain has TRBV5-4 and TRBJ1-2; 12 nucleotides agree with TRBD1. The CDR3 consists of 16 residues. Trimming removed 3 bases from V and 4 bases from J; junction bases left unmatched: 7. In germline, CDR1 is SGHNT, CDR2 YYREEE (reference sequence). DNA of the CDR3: TGTGCCAGCAGCTGGGACAGGGGGCGTTATAGCTATGGCTACACCTTC. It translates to CASSWDRGRYSYGYTF.

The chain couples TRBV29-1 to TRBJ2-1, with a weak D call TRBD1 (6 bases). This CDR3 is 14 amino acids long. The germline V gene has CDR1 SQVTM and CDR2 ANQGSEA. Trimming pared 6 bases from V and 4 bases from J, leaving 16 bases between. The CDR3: CSVDQGTPYNEQFF. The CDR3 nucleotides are TGCAGCGTGGACCAGGGGACCCCTTACAATGAGCAGTTCTTC.